This entry features one TCR beta chain sequence. The sample is drawn from a study of blood T cell repertoires in COVID-19. Study-level background: T cells, B-cell-depleted T cells, or PBMCs supplied cDNA or gDNA.

Germline V CDR1 and CDR2: SGHDN, FVKESK. The V gene lost 1 base and the J gene lost 10 bases, with 14 bases spanning the gap. This CDR3 has 15 amino acids. Only in-frame clones appear in the TCRdb table, and some are missing; sequencing was by immunoSEQ multiplex PCR. The sample contains about 130,000 clones, 84% of which appear only once. The clonotype was recovered from a woman aged 55-69 years with acute or convalescent COVID-19. The sequencing input was peripheral blood. The chain has TRBV14 and TRBJ1-6; D unresolved. Written as DNA, the CDR3 is TGTGCCAGCAGCCAAGTGCCCTCTCGGGGATCACCCCTCCACTTT. It codes for CASSQVPSRGSPLHF.